This T cell receptor (beta chain) was documented in a study of blood T cell repertoires in COVID-19. Study context: Specimens from acute and convalescent COVID-19 originated in the United States, Italy and Spain. The analysed material was cDNA or gDNA that came from T cells, B-cell-depleted T cells, or PBMCs.

This CDR3 is 16 amino acids long. V lost 6 bases to trimming and J lost 7 bases; unmatched junction nucleotides: 16. The germline CDR1 and CDR2 sequences are MDHEN and SYDVKM. As originally analysed: Cell counts per sample came from amplifying reference gene primers. Method: immunoSEQ multiplex PCR; TCRdb's copy keeps in-frame clones and lacks some. V and J calls and clone size are given by that table; D and trimming were obtained from the DNA. The sample comprises over 200,000 clones, about 90% of which are singletons, and 1.5% to 2% rests with the top ten. The clonotype originates from a man aged 40-49 years with active or convalescent COVID-19. The specimen sequenced was peripheral blood. This rearrangement joins TRBV28 to TRBJ2-3; 7 nucleotides match TRBD2. CDR3 DNA sequence: TGTGCCAGCAGCGGCGGGAGTGAGAGCGGTCGGAATACGCAGTATTTT. It is translated as CASSGGSESGRNTQYF.